This T cell receptor beta chain was identified in a study of PD-L1 blockade in urothelial cancer. Study context: Patients took up atezolizumab in the mid-2010s at 1,200 mg intravenously every 3 weeks. At 3 weeks (second dose) and 6 weeks after starting treatment, blood was analyzed. Study findings and constraints: By 3 weeks, tumor-associated blood clones had expanded more in durable-benefit patients.

As for this clone: Antigen specificity is unknown.

Trimming shortened V by 2 bases and J by 5 bases, and 10 bases separated the two germline ends. The CDR3 length is 13 residues. Germline V lookup: CDR1 SGHAT, CDR2 FQNNGV. Libraries were prepared by immunoSEQ multiplex PCR; TCRdb keeps only in-frame clonotypes and omits some of them. This repertoire shows about 100,000 clones, around 93% found once; its top ten account for over 0.8%. Locally advanced or metastatic urothelial carcinoma was diagnosed in the patients. This TCR came from an elderly woman with urothelial cancer. The rearrangement links TRBV11-2 to TRBJ2-7; D gene unclear. The sequenced sample was PBMCs, obtained around atezolizumab (anti-PD-L1) treatment. The CDR3 sequence is CASSLIGANEQYF. The CDR3 bases are TGTGCCAGCAGCTTAATCGGAGCGAACGAGCAGTACTTC.